This TCR beta chain was obtained from a study of T cells in Graves' hyperthyroidism and ophthalmopathy. Study-level results: Most thyroid-expanded clonotypes above 0.001 were also found in blood. Ophthalmopathy and stable hyperthyroidism were told apart by a 13 V-J model.

With a duration under 2 months, the hyperthyroidism was newly diagnosed in patients aged 18 to 65. Each diagnosis was grounded in clinical symptoms, serum thyroxine and TRAb, thyroid ultrasound, and orbital computed tomography. This CDR3 is 14 amino acids long. Germline assignment: CDR1 MGHRA and CDR2 YSYEKL. Trimming left V 2 bases short and J 11 bases short, with 16 bases between. This clonotype was counted only a few times. Its cognate antigen is unknown. The investigators amplified TCR beta CDR3 regions from RNA transcripts. During a first-round RT-PCR of the TCR CDR3, the HTBI primer set was used. TCRdb re-called the multiplex PCR reads with MiXCR, one entry per CDR3 protein. The sample contains a few hundred thousand distinct CDR3 sequences, just over 45% of which appear only once.

Material: peripheral blood or thyroid tissue (not recorded which). The chain links TRBV4-1 to TRBJ1-5; TRBD1 might be the D (5 bases). The receptor comes from a young woman with Graves' hyperthyroidism. CDR3 sequence: CASSQSGDGATQHF. The CDR3 DNA reads as TGCGCCAGCAGCCAAAGTGGGGACGGTGCGACCCAGCATTTT.